This TCR beta chain was retrieved from a study of type 1 and type 2 diabetes patients. Study overall: Participants included type 1 and type 2 diabetes patients plus nondiabetic controls. A total of about 19 million paired-end reads came from the whole study.

In regard to this clonotype: Its antigen is not identified.

Amplification started from genomic DNA. The TCR beta CDR3 region was amplified using 30 forward and 13 reverse primers. TCRdb fed the multiplex PCR reads into MiXCR, producing one record per CDR3 protein. The top ten clones hold around 15% of a sample with more than 250,000 distinct CDR3 sequences, approximately 50% of them seen once. Findings of the study overall: Some HECs seen only in T1D might also appear in more T2D or control samples.

No donor had another autoimmune disease or recent infection within four weeks. Per the germline V gene, CDR1 is SGHDT and CDR2 is YYEEEE. The CDR3 consists of 13 residues. With 4 bases clipped from V and 4 bases from J, the junction kept 2 bases outside the gene matches. The specimen was peripheral blood mononuclear cells (PBMCs). The chain is built from TRBV5-6 and TRBJ2-5, with 9 nucleotides matching TRBD1. The source of this sequence is a man between 18 and 29 years old with type 2 diabetes. CDR3 nucleotides: TGTGCCAGCAGCATGGACAGGGGAGAGACCCAGTACTTC. This translates into CASSMDRGETQYF.